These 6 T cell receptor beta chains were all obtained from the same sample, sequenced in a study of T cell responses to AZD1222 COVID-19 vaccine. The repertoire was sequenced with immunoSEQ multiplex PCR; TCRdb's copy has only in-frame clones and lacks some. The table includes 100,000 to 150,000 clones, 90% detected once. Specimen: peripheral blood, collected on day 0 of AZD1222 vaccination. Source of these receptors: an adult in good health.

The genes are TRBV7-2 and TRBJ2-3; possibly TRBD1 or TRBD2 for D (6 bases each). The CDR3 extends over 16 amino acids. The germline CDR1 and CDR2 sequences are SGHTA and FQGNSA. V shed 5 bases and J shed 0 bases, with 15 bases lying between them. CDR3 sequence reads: CASSLLGGPSTDTQYF. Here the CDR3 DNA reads TGTGCCAGCAGCCTTCTAGGGGGGCCGAGCACAGATACGCAGTATTTT.

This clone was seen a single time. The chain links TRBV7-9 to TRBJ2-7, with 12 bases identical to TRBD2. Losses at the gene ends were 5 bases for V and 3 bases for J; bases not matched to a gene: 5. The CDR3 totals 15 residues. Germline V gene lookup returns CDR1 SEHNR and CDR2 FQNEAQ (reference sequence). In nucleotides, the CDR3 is TGTGCCAGCAGCGAACTAGCGGGGGGCCTCTACGAGCAGTACTTC. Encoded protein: CASSELAGGLYEQYF.

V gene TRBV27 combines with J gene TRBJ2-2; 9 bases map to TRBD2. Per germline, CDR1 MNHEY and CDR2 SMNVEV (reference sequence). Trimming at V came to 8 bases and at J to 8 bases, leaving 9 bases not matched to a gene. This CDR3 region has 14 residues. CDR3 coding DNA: TGTGCCAGCGGGCTAGCGGGAAGGGCTGGGGAGCTGTTTTTT. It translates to CASGLAGRAGELFF.

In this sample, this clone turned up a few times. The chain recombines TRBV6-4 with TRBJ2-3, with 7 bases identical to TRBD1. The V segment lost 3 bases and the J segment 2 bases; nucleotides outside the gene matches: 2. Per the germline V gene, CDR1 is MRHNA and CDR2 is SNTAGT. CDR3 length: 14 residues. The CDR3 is CASSEGQPTDTQYF. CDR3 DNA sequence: TGTGCCAGCAGTGAGGGACAGCCCACAGATACGCAGTATTTT.

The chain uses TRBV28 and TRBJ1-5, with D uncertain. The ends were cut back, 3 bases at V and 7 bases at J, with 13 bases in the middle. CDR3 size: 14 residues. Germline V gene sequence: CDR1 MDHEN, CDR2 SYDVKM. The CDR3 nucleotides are TGTGCCAGCAGTTTCGGAGGGCTGGAGCAGCCCCAGCATTTT. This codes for CASSFGGLEQPQHF.

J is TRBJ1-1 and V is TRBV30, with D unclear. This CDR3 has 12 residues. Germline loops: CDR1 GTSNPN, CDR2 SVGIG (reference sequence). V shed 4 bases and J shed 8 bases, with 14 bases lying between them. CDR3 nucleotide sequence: TGTGCCTGGATCACCGGGCTTACAGAAGCTTTCTTT. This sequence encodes CAWITGLTEAFF. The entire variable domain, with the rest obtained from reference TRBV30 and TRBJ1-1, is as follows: SQTIHQWPATLVQPVGSPLSLECTVEGTSNPNLYWYRQAAGRGLQLLFYSVGIGQISSEVPQNLSASRPQDRQFILSSKKLLLSDSGFYLCAWITGLTEAFFGQGTRLTVV.